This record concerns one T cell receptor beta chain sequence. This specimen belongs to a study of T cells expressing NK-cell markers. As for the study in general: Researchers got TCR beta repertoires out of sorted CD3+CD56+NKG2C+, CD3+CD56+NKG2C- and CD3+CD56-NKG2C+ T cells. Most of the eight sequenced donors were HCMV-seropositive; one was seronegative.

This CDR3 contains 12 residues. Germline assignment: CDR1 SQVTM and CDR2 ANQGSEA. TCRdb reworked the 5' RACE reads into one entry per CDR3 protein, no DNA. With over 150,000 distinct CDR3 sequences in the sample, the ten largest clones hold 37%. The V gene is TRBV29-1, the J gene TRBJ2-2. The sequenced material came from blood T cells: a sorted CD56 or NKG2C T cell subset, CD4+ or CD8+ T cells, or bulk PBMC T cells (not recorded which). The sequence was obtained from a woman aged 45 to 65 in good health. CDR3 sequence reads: CSVRENTGELFF.